This T cell receptor (beta chain) was observed in a study of T-cell reconstitution after alpha-beta-depleted transplantation in children. Study conclusions and caveats: Reports say that about two months after transplant, the alpha-beta T cells came out of several hundred graft clones that had expanded. Most T-cell counts and diversity one year after the transplant came from T cells that were newly produced. Day-60 TCRbeta diversity that was high in some patients was derived from surviving recipient T cells and thymic progenitors.

This clonotype was detected a few times. No antigen is known for it. It was with unique molecular identifiers that the TCRbeta library was prepared. MiXCR, applied by TCRdb to the PCR reads, yields one record per CDR3 protein. The data hold fewer than 550,000 distinct CDR3 sequences, with roughly 10% observed a single time. This specimen consisted of PBMCs, mostly from graft donor cells, obtained 180 days after TCRalphabeta/CD19-depleted stem cell transplant. The clonotype was recovered from a female patient aged 2-10 years who had a stem cell transplant for aplastic anemia, so the T cells may come from the graft donor.

The CDR3 DNA reads as TGTGCCAGCAGCAGCCGGGTCTACGCCTACGAGCAGTACTTC. Translated, it gives CASSSRVYAYEQYF. This chain uses TRBV28 with TRBJ2-7, with D unresolved. There are 14 residues in the CDR3. The germline gives CDR1 MDHEN, CDR2 SYDVKM. The V gene lost 6 bases and the J gene lost 2 bases, with 14 bases spanning the gap.